This T cell receptor (beta chain) was sequenced during a study of cytomegalovirus exposure and HLA in healthy donors. Study-level results: Some V segments could not be told apart, so they were left out, TRBV6-2 and TRBV6-3 among them. Cytomegalovirus association was listed for around 170 TCR beta chains. TCR beta sequences reportedly predicted the HLA-A and HLA-B alleles of most subjects accurately.

PCR used 60 Vbeta primers and 13 Jbeta primers. The repertoire was sequenced with immunoSEQ multiplex PCR; TCRdb's copy has only in-frame clones and lacks some. The table shows roughly 110,000 clones, with under 85% occurring only once. This clone was counted a single time. Its antigen is still unknown. Trimming cost V 6 bases and J 3 bases, with 8 bases left between them. Germline V gene data show CDR1 as DFQATT and CDR2 as SNEGSKA (reference sequence). There are 11 residues in the CDR3. The chain couples TRBV20-1 to TRBJ2-5; D possibly corresponds to TRBD1 (5 bases). The specimen sequenced was PBMCs. The clonotype was recovered from a man aged 25-40 years in good health and CMV-seropositive. The CDR3 DNA is TGCAGTGCAAAGACAGAAGAGACCCAGTACTTC. It translates to CSAKTEETQYF.